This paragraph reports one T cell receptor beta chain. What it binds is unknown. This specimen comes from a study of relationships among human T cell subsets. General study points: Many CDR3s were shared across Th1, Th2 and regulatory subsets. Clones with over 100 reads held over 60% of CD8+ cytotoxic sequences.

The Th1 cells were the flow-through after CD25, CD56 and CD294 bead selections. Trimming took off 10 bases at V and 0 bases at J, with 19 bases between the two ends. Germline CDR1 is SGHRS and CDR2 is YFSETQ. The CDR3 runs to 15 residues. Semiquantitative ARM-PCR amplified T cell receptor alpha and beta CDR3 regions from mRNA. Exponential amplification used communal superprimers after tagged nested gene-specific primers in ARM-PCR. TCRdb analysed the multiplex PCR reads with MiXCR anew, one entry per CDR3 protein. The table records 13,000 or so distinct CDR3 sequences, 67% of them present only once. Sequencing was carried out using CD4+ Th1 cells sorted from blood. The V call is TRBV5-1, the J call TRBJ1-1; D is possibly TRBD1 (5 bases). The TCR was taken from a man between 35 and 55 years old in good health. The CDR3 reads CAGTQRTPVNTEAFF. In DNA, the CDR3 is TGCGCCGGGACCCAGCGGACCCCGGTGAACACTGAAGCTTTCTTT.